Below, 9 T cell receptor beta chains from the same sample are listed, as sequenced in a study of CD8 T cell repertoires and HIV-1 epitope variants. Repertoires were generated with immunoSEQ multiplex PCR, while TCRdb's copy carries only in-frame clones and drops some. Here the sample spans roughly 1,900 clones, around 70% being singletons. These receptors have no identified antigens. The source material was cultured CD8+ T cells derived from PBMCs. The receptors derive from a male donor with HIV.

V and J are TRBV18 and TRBJ2-1; 15 bases agree with TRBD2. The junction had 1 base not matched to a gene; V was cut back by 0 bases and J by 4 bases. CDR3 length: 17 amino acids. Germline V lookup: CDR1 KGHSH, CDR2 LQKENI. In DNA form, the CDR3 reads TGTGCCAGCTCACCACCTGGGACTAGCGGGGGGTACAATGAGCAGTTCTTC. It codes for CASSPPGTSGGYNEQFF.

This clone was seen more than once but under ten times. J is TRBJ1-6 and V is TRBV28; D call uncertain. Trimming cost V 6 bases and J 5 bases, with 20 bases left between them. This CDR3 comprises 17 residues. Germline V lookup: CDR1 MDHEN, CDR2 SYDVKM. The CDR3 region is CASSGLPGNANNSPLHF. For the CDR3, the DNA is TGTGCCAGCAGCGGGCTTCCAGGCAACGCGAATAATTCACCCCTCCACTTT.

The V and J genes are TRBV28 and TRBJ2-7, with D possibly matching TRBD1 (5 bases). Trimming shortened V by 4 bases and J by 4 bases, and 14 bases separated the two germline ends. Germline assignment: CDR1 MDHEN and CDR2 SYDVKM. The CDR3 consists of 14 residues. The CDR3 nucleotides read TGTGCCAGCAGTTCAGGGCTGTCGGATTACGAGCAGTACTTC. It translates to CASSSGLSDYEQYF.

The V call is TRBV6-5, the J call TRBJ2-7; possibly TRBD1 for D (5 bases). V was pared by 0 bases and J by 0 bases, with 9 bases between. This CDR3 comprises 15 residues. From germline, CDR1 is MNHEY and CDR2 SVGAGI. The CDR3 DNA sequence: TGTGCCAGCAGTTACTCCAGACAGAGCTCCTACGAGCAGTACTTC. Encoded protein: CASSYSRQSSYEQYF.

This clone came up a few times. CDR3 DNA sequence: TGTGCCAGCAGTGAAGGGGCCGGCCTCGAGCAGTACTTC. Its translation is CASSEGAGLEQYF. The V call is TRBV6-1, the J call TRBJ2-7, with unresolved D. Germline CDR1 reads MNHNS; CDR2 reads SASEGT. CDR3 length equals 13 residues. V was shortened by 1 base and J by 6 bases, with 10 bases between the two germline ends.

This clone has a handful of counts. This sequence joins TRBV2 and TRBJ1-6; D is ambiguous. This CDR3 is 14 amino acids long. The V gene's germline CDR1 is SNHLY and CDR2 FYNNEI. The ends were cut back, 4 bases at V and 7 bases at J, with 11 bases in the middle. CDR3 nucleotide sequence: TGTGCCAGCAGTGTCGGGGAAAGGAATTCACCCCTCCACTTT. It encodes CASSVGERNSPLHF.

This chain connects TRBV2 to TRBJ2-3; weak D call: TRBD1 (6 bases). Per the germline V gene, CDR1 is SNHLY and CDR2 is FYNNEI. Trimming removed 9 bases from V and 6 bases from J, with 10 bases in between. The CDR3 has 11 amino acids. The CDR3 sequence: CARQGEDTQYF. The CDR3 DNA reads as TGTGCCAGACAGGGTGAGGATACGCAGTATTTT.

The rearrangement links TRBV25-1 to TRBJ2-1, with no clear D. This CDR3 is built from 11 residues. V lost 5 bases, J lost 9 bases, and 8 bases lay in between. CDR1 is MGHDK and CDR2 is SYGVNS in the germline V gene. The CDR3 nucleotides are TGTGCCAGCAGTCGGCTCGGTGAGCAGTTCTTC. Its translation: CASSRLGEQFF.

The chain joins TRBV7-9 to TRBJ2-7, with TRBD1 matching over 8 bases. Germline loops: CDR1 SEHNR, CDR2 FQNEAQ (reference sequence). V gave up 1 base and J gave up 3 bases; unmatched junction bases: 5. CDR3 length equals 15 residues. CDR3 in amino acids: CASSLVDRGRYEQYF. CDR3 DNA: TGTGCCAGCAGCTTAGTCGACAGGGGACGCTACGAGCAGTACTTC.